This T cell receptor (beta chain) was documented in a study of blood T cell repertoires in COVID-19. The wider study: Sites across the United States, Italy and Spain contributed samples from acute and convalescent COVID-19. In each case, the material was cDNA or gDNA derived from T cells, B-cell-depleted T cells, or PBMCs.

This CDR3 is 20 amino acids long. Germline V gene sequence: CDR1 MGHRA, CDR2 YSYEKL. V gave up 1 base and J gave up 2 bases, with 21 bases separating them. Clones were sequenced by immunoSEQ multiplex PCR, and TCRdb holds only the in-frame ones, with some missing. The sample consists of 95,000 to 100,000 clones, 75% to 90% of them appearing once. The specimen sequenced was peripheral blood. The source is a woman in her 70s with active or convalescent COVID-19. The rearrangement joins TRBV4-1 to TRBJ2-6; D perhaps matches TRBD2 (7 bases). The DNA for the CDR3 is TGCGCCAGCAGCCAAGGGTGGGCGGGGGCGCGGTCCACTGGGGCCAACGTCCTGACTTTC. Translated, it gives CASSQGWAGARSTGANVLTF.